Following are 19 T cell receptor beta chains from one sample sequenced in a study of shared clonotypes between healthy human individuals. Generated by immunoSEQ multiplex PCR, the TCRdb table keeps only in-frame clones and is missing some. The sample has around 2.1 million clones, almost 96% seen once; the top ten hold around 0.13%. The sequenced material came from naive CD4+ T cells sorted from blood. Stated subset: CD45RA+ positively selected. The receptors shown here come from a man between 18 and 35 years old in good health.

This clone was seen a single time. The chain combines TRBV5-3 with TRBJ2-5; the match to TRBD2 covers 9 bases. TRBV5-3 is given ORF status, its function remaining uncertain. The CDR3 is 17 residues long. V lost 5 bases and J lost 4; bases outside the gene matches: 15. Written as DNA, the CDR3 is TGTGCCAGAAGTCTGTTGCTAGCGGGACCCGCGGTAGAGACCCAGTACTTC. It codes for CARSLLLAGPAVETQYF.

The CDR3 here is CAIRPGLAGGEDTQYF. The CDR3 DNA reads as TGTGCCATCAGGCCGGGGTTAGCGGGAGGGGAGGATACGCAGTATTTT. The gene calls are TRBV10-3 and TRBJ2-3, with TRBD2 matching 11 bases. The length of the CDR3 is 16 residues. The V gene's germline CDR1 is ENHRY and CDR2 SYGVKD. V lost 6 bases and J lost 6; bases outside the gene matches: 11.

J is TRBJ2-3 and V is TRBV27; 10 nucleotides agree with TRBD2. CDR3 size: 18 residues. Trimming cost V 4 bases and J 2 bases; bases outside gene matches: 12. Germline loops: CDR1 MNHEY, CDR2 SMNVEV (reference sequence). The CDR3 DNA follows: TGTGCCAGCAGTTCTCCGTCGCTAGCGGGGGCCTCCACAGATACGCAGTATTTT. This gives the protein CASSSPSLAGASTDTQYF.

The rearrangement uses TRBV6-1 and TRBJ1-4; TRBD1 might be the D (5 bases). The CDR3 loop spans 13 amino acids. The V gene's germline CDR1 is MNHNS and CDR2 SASEGT. Trimming shortened V by 6 bases and J by 10 bases, and 15 bases separated the two germline ends. This CDR3 is CASRDTSGGKLFF. CDR3 DNA: TGTGCCAGCAGGGACACCTCGGGAGGAAAACTGTTTTTT.

The rearrangement uses TRBV30 and TRBJ1-1, with D tentatively TRBD1 (5 bases). V lost 5 bases to trimming and J lost 1 base, with 8 bases between them. CDR3 length equals 12 residues. CDR1 GTSNPN and CDR2 SVGIG come from the germline V gene (reference sequence). The CDR3: CAWADRNTEAFF. The CDR3 nucleotides are TGTGCCTGGGCCGACAGGAACACTGAAGCTTTCTTT.

This chain links TRBV19 with TRBJ2-7; 12 nucleotides align to TRBD2. The length of the CDR3 is 16 residues. The J segment lost 2 bases and the V segment lost 5 bases, leaving 7 bases of the junction unmatched. From germline, CDR1 is LNHDA and CDR2 SQIVND (reference sequence). The CDR3 nucleotides are TGTGCCAGTAGTCCAAGACTAGCGGGAGACCCCTACGAGCAGTACTTC. Amino acid sequence: CASSPRLAGDPYEQYF.

The chain combines TRBV11-3 with TRBJ1-1, with a weak D call TRBD1 (6 bases). The V gene lost 4 bases and the J gene lost 5 bases, with 14 bases spanning the gap. Per germline, CDR1 SGHNT and CDR2 YENEEA. This CDR3 has 14 amino acids. CDR3 amino acids: CASSSAGRGTEAFF. Written as DNA, the CDR3 is TGTGCCAGCAGCTCCGCAGGGAGGGGGACTGAAGCTTTCTTT.

V usage is TRBV4-3 and J usage is TRBJ1-2; D gene uncertain. Germline values: CDR1 LGHNA, CDR2 YSLEER. The CDR3 is 15 amino acids. V shed 0 bases and J shed 4 bases, with 12 bases lying between them. The CDR3: CASSQDWQFGYGYTF. For the CDR3, the DNA is TGCGCCAGCAGCCAAGATTGGCAGTTTGGCTATGGCTACACCTTC.

This clone was seen a single time. This chain joins TRBV13 and TRBJ1-4; D call uncertain. V was trimmed by 2 bases and J by 8 bases, leaving 12 bases between them. The CDR3 length is 14 residues. Germline V CDR1 and CDR2: PRHDT, FYEKMQ (reference sequence). The CDR3 DNA sequence: TGTGCCAGCAGCTTAAATGGAAAGGGCGAAAAACTGTTTTTT. This sequence encodes CASSLNGKGEKLFF.

Comments on this clone: Within the sample, other DNA sequences also encode this same CDR3. The chain has TRBV2 and TRBJ2-7, with unresolved D. The CDR3 consists of 11 residues. V gave up 4 bases and J gave up 4 bases, with 5 bases separating them. The V gene's germline CDR1 is SNHLY and CDR2 FYNNEI. The CDR3 DNA is TGTGCCAGCAGTGTGGTTTACGAGCAGTACTTC. Its protein is CASSVVYEQYF. Based on the CDR3 plus reference TRBV2 and TRBJ2-7, the full variable domain is EPEVTQTPSHQVTQMGQEVILRCVPISNHLYFYWYRQILGQKVEFLVSFYNNEISEKSEIFDDQFSVERPDGSNFTLKIRSTKLEDSAMYFCASSVVYEQYFGPGTRLTVT.

The V call is TRBV28, the J call TRBJ1-5; D gene uncertain. Trimming left V 2 bases short and J 0 bases short, with 8 bases between. CDR1 and CDR2 (germline): MDHEN, SYDVKM. This CDR3 has 15 amino acids. The CDR3 nucleotides are TGTGCCAGCAGTTTAGGCGACAATAGCAATCAGCCCCAGCATTTT. Protein: CASSLGDNSNQPQHF.

As to this clone: The same CDR3 can be traced to other DNA sequences in this sample. This sequence joins TRBV6-5 and TRBJ2-5; D may be TRBD1 or TRBD2 (6 bases each). From germline, CDR1 is MNHEY and CDR2 SVGAGI. The V gene lost 8 bases and the J gene lost 4 bases, with 14 bases spanning the gap. This CDR3 contains 13 residues. This CDR3 is CASSRGRPETQYF. DNA for the CDR3: TGTGCCAGCTCCCGGGGGCGCCCAGAGACCCAGTACTTC.

In its sample, this clone was seen once. Within the sample, other DNA sequences also encode this same CDR3. The chain combines TRBV6-6 with TRBJ1-5; D is possibly TRBD1 (6 bases). The V and J ends lost 2 bases and 0 bases respectively, with 8 bases between them. CDR3 size: 15 residues. CDR1 is MNHNY and CDR2 is SVGAGI in the germline V gene (reference sequence). The CDR3 loop reads CASSYGGASNQPQHF. The CDR3 nucleotides read TGTGCCAGCAGTTACGGGGGGGCTAGCAATCAGCCCCAGCATTTT.

V gene TRBV7-8 combines with J gene TRBJ1-1; no firm D call. The V and J ends lost 2 bases and 11 bases respectively, with 15 bases between them. Germline V gene data show CDR1 as SGHVS and CDR2 as FQNEAQ. The CDR3 has 13 amino acids. The CDR3 bases are TGTGCCAGCAGCTTAATCCCGGAGGGTGCGGCTTTCTTT. This gives the protein CASSLIPEGAAFF.

The rearrangement joins TRBV2 to TRBJ2-7, with 11 bases matching TRBD2. J lost 4 bases, V lost 5 bases, and 4 bases had no gene match. Germline V lookup: CDR1 SNHLY, CDR2 FYNNEI. The CDR3 covers 14 residues. In nucleotides, the CDR3 is TGTGCCAGCAGTTTAGCGGGAGGGAGGTACGAGCAGTACTTC. It codes for CASSLAGGRYEQYF.

Comment on this clone: Other DNA sequences in this specimen translate into the identical CDR3. The V call is TRBV7-2, the J call TRBJ2-5; D remains ambiguous. The CDR3 length is 12 residues. Germline CDR1 is SGHTA and CDR2 is FQGNSA. Trimming took off 2 bases at V and 5 bases at J, with 6 bases between the two ends. CDR3: CASSLTRETQYF. CDR3 DNA sequence: TGTGCCAGCAGCTTAACGCGGGAGACCCAGTACTTC. Supplemented by reference TRBV7-2 and TRBJ2-5, the full variable domain reads GAGVSQSPSNKVTEKGKDVELRCDPISGHTALYWYRQSLGQGLEFLIYFQGNSAPDKSGLPSDRFSAERTGGSVSTLTIQRTQQEDSAVYLCASSLTRETQYFGPGTRLLVL.

The V gene is TRBV7-6, the J gene TRBJ2-7; D is undetermined. Germline loops: CDR1 SGHVS, CDR2 FNYEAQ. The CDR3 is 14 residues long. V was pared by 2 bases and J by 5 bases, with 13 bases between. The CDR3 DNA sequence: TGTGCCAGCAGCTTACAAGGGTTCGGCCACGAGCAGTACTTC. It yields the protein CASSLQGFGHEQYF.

The chain couples TRBV7-8 to TRBJ2-3; a possible D gene is TRBD1 (5 bases). This CDR3 spans 17 amino acids. CDR1 and CDR2 (germline): SGHVS, FQNEAQ. Between the trimmed V and J ends, which lost 6 bases and 2 bases, there was a span of 21 bases. The CDR3 coding sequence is TGTGCCAGCAGTCGCCTGCCGGACACCCGATACACAGATACGCAGTATTTT. It yields the protein CASSRLPDTRYTDTQYF.

This clone was seen more than once but under ten times. J is TRBJ1-1 and V is TRBV5-1; D call uncertain. V was shortened by 1 base and J by 1 base, with 14 bases between the two germline ends. CDR3 length: 16 residues. In germline, CDR1 is SGHRS, CDR2 YFSETQ. The CDR3 loop is CASSLMRADGNTEAFF. CDR3 nucleotide sequence: TGCGCCAGCAGCTTGATGAGGGCAGATGGGAACACTGAAGCTTTCTTT.